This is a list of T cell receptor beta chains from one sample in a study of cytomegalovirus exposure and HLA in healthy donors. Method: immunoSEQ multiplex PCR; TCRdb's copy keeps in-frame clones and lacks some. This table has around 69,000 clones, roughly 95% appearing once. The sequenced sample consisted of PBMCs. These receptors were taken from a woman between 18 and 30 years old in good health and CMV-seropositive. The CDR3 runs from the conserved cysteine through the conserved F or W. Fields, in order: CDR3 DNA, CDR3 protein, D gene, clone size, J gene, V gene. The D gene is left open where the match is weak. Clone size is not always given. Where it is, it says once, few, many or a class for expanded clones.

DNA: TGTGCCAGCAGCTTAGGCTTAGGGACAGGGGGAAGCTACGAGCAGTACTTC
CDR3: CASSLGLGTGGSYEQYF
D: TRBD1
size: .
J: TRBJ2-7
V: TRBV7-9

DNA: TGTGCCAGCAGCTTAGCCCCACGACTAGCGGGAGTCCCAGATACGCAGTATTTT
CDR3: CASSLAPRLAGVPDTQYF
D: TRBD2
size: .
J: TRBJ2-3
V: TRBV7-6

DNA: TGTGCCAGCATCGACAGTAGCAATCAGCCCCAGCATTTT
CDR3: CASIDSSNQPQHF
D: .
size: .
J: TRBJ1-5
V: TRBV28

DNA: TGCGCCAGCAGCGAACAGGGGTCGAATCAGCCCCAGCATTTT
CDR3: CASSEQGSNQPQHF
D: TRBD1
size: .
J: TRBJ1-5
V: TRBV5-1

DNA: TGTGCCAGCAGCGTAGTTGGCGGAGACAATGAGCAGTTCTTC
CDR3: CASSVVGGDNEQFF
D: .
size: once
J: TRBJ2-1
V: TRBV9

DNA: TGTGCCAGCAGTTTAGAGGGAACTTCAAAAAACATTCAGTACTTC
CDR3: CASSLEGTSKNIQYF
D: .
size: .
J: TRBJ2-4
V: TRBV28

DNA: TGTGCCACCAGCCGCTCCCTCACTAGCGGGCGGGAGCAGTACTTC
CDR3: CATSRSLTSGREQYF
D: TRBD2
size: .
J: TRBJ2-7
V: TRBV15

DNA: TGCGCCAGCAGCCCCACGCTTACAGGGATGAACACTGAAGCTTTCTTT
CDR3: CASSPTLTGMNTEAFF
D: .
size: .
J: TRBJ1-1
V: TRBV4-1

DNA: TGTGCCAGCAGTTACAAGGGGACAGGGTACCACGAGCAGTACTTC
CDR3: CASSYKGTGYHEQYF
D: TRBD1
size: .
J: TRBJ2-7
V: TRBV6-6

DNA: TGTGCCAGTTCTCGGCTACAGGGGACCTACGAGCAGTACTTC
CDR3: CASSRLQGTYEQYF
D: TRBD1
size: .
J: TRBJ2-7
V: TRBV19

DNA: TGTGCCAGCTCACCCGGACTAGGGGATTACAATGAGCAGTTCTTC
CDR3: CASSPGLGDYNEQFF
D: TRBD2
size: .
J: TRBJ2-1
V: TRBV18

DNA: TGCGCCAGCAGCCAGAGTCTACAGGGAAGTTATGGCTACACCTTC
CDR3: CASSQSLQGSYGYTF
D: .
size: .
J: TRBJ1-2
V: TRBV4-3

DNA: TGTGCCAGCAGCTTAGTAGCGGGAGGCTCCAATGAGCAGTTCTTC
CDR3: CASSLVAGGSNEQFF
D: TRBD2
size: .
J: TRBJ2-1
V: TRBV7-8

DNA: TGTGCCAGCAGCTTTCACGAAGGGGGCTCCTACGAGCAGTACTTC
CDR3: CASSFHEGGSYEQYF
D: .
size: .
J: TRBJ2-7
V: TRBV7-9

DNA: TGTGCCAGCAGTGAAGATTTATTGAACACTGAAGCTTTCTTT
CDR3: CASSEDLLNTEAFF
D: .
size: .
J: TRBJ1-1
V: TRBV2

DNA: TGTGCCAGCAGTTTACTAGGGGGCTCTGGGGCCAACGTCCTGACTTTC
CDR3: CASSLLGGSGANVLTF
D: .
size: .
J: TRBJ2-6
V: TRBV27

DNA: TGTGCCAGCAGCGCCAGGGACATCTCCTACGAGCAGTACTTC
CDR3: CASSARDISYEQYF
D: .
size: .
J: TRBJ2-7
V: TRBV7-2

DNA: TGTGCCTGGGAAATGGAGGGGCCCTCGTGGCAAGAGACCCAGTACTTC
CDR3: CAWEMEGPSWQETQYF
D: .
size: .
J: TRBJ2-5
V: TRBV30

DNA: TGTGCCAGCAGCCAATACGGGACAGGGGGCTACGAGCAGTACTTC
CDR3: CASSQYGTGGYEQYF
D: TRBD1
size: .
J: TRBJ2-7
V: TRBV4-2

DNA: TGTGCCACCAGCAGAGTACGAGTCTTAACAGGGGACCGCAATGAGCAGTTCTTC
CDR3: CATSRVRVLTGDRNEQFF
D: TRBD1
size: once
J: TRBJ2-1
V: TRBV15

DNA: TGTGCCATCGGGACTAGCTCCTACAATGAGCAGTTCTTC
CDR3: CAIGTSSYNEQFF
D: TRBD2
size: .
J: TRBJ2-1
V: TRBV10-3

DNA: TGTGCCAGCAGTTCCGGGGACTTCACCGGGGAGCTGTTTTTT
CDR3: CASSSGDFTGELFF
D: .
size: .
J: TRBJ2-2
V: TRBV28

DNA: TGTGCCATCATGGAGCGGGAGGGAACAGATACGCAGTATTTT
CDR3: CAIMEREGTDTQYF
D: TRBD2
size: .
J: TRBJ2-3
V: TRBV10-3

DNA: TGTGCCAGCAGTAATAAGGGGGATACGCAGTATTTT
CDR3: CASSNKGDTQYF
D: .
size: .
J: TRBJ2-3
V: TRBV7-8

DNA: TGTGCCAGCAGCTCCCTCCCCACTAGCGCGAACACCGGGGAGCTGTTTTTT
CDR3: CASSSLPTSANTGELFF
D: TRBD2
size: once
J: TRBJ2-2
V: TRBV7-2

DNA: TGTGCCAGCAGTTACTCCGGGACAGGGTCCGGGGAGCTGTTTTTT
CDR3: CASSYSGTGSGELFF
D: TRBD1
size: .
J: TRBJ2-2
V: TRBV6-5

DNA: TGTGCCAGTAGTATAGGGGGGCAGCCGGAAAACATTCAGTACTTC
CDR3: CASSIGGQPENIQYF
D: .
size: .
J: TRBJ2-4
V: TRBV19

DNA: TGTGCCAGCAGTTTGGGGACAGGGAACAATGAAAAACTGTTTTTT
CDR3: CASSLGTGNNEKLFF
D: TRBD1
size: .
J: TRBJ1-4
V: TRBV27

DNA: TGCGCCAGCAGCCAACGGACAGGGCCAGATACGCAGTATTTT
CDR3: CASSQRTGPDTQYF
D: TRBD1
size: .
J: TRBJ2-3
V: TRBV4-3

DNA: TGTGCCAGCAGTTTCGATAACAGGCTTAACTATGGCTACACCTTC
CDR3: CASSFDNRLNYGYTF
D: .
size: once
J: TRBJ1-2
V: TRBV28

DNA: TGTGCCAGCAGTTTAAGACCTGGCGGGAGGTTCACAGATACGCAGTATTTT
CDR3: CASSLRPGGRFTDTQYF
D: TRBD2
size: .
J: TRBJ2-3
V: TRBV27

DNA: TGTGCCTGGAGTCTGCCGGAGTCAGGGGAGACCCAGTACTTC
CDR3: CAWSLPESGETQYF
D: .
size: .
J: TRBJ2-5
V: TRBV30

DNA: TGTGCCAGCAGCGAGCGGGAGTATAGGCCCAATGAGCAGTTCTTC
CDR3: CASSEREYRPNEQFF
D: TRBD2
size: .
J: TRBJ2-1
V: TRBV4-2

DNA: TGTGCCAGCTCACCATCGACTAGCGGGACTATCTCCTACAATGAGCAGTTCTTC
CDR3: CASSPSTSGTISYNEQFF
D: TRBD2
size: .
J: TRBJ2-1
V: TRBV18

DNA: TGCAGCGTTGGAGGGGGACAGGAGATGGATGAGCAGTTCTTC
CDR3: CSVGGGQEMDEQFF
D: TRBD1
size: .
J: TRBJ2-1
V: TRBV29-1

DNA: TGCAGTGTCCCCTCGCGCGGGGAGCTGTTTTTT
CDR3: CSVPSRGELFF
D: .
size: .
J: TRBJ2-2
V: TRBV20-1

DNA: TGTGCCAGCACCCCCCGGAGAGCGGGAGAGCTAACAGATACGCAGTATTTT
CDR3: CASTPRRAGELTDTQYF
D: TRBD2
size: .
J: TRBJ2-3
V: TRBV7-8

DNA: TGTGCCAGCGTTGAGGGAACCACAGATACGCAGTATTTT
CDR3: CASVEGTTDTQYF
D: .
size: .
J: TRBJ2-3
V: TRBV28

DNA: TGTGCCAGCAGCCCTCTAGCGGGAGTATACAATGAGCAGTTCTTC
CDR3: CASSPLAGVYNEQFF
D: TRBD2
size: .
J: TRBJ2-1
V: TRBV11-2

DNA: TGTGCCTGGAGTGTACAGGGGGCTGGGGCCAACGTCCTGACTTTC
CDR3: CAWSVQGAGANVLTF
D: TRBD1
size: .
J: TRBJ2-6
V: TRBV30

DNA: TGTGCCAGCAGCTTGGAAGGGAGTCTTTACAATGAGCAGTTCTTC
CDR3: CASSLEGSLYNEQFF
D: .
size: .
J: TRBJ2-1
V: TRBV5-6

DNA: TGCGCCAGCAGCTTCCAAGCGGGAGGGCCAGAGACCCAGTACTTC
CDR3: CASSFQAGGPETQYF
D: TRBD2
size: .
J: TRBJ2-5
V: TRBV5-1

DNA: TGCGCCAGCAGCTTGGCTGTGACTAGGGGATCCGATGAGCAGTTCTTC
CDR3: CASSLAVTRGSDEQFF
D: .
size: once
J: TRBJ2-1
V: TRBV5-1

DNA: TGTGCCAGCAGGTCGACAGGGCCCTACGAGCAGTACTTC
CDR3: CASRSTGPYEQYF
D: TRBD1
size: .
J: TRBJ2-7
V: TRBV28

DNA: TGTGCCAGTAGTATTTCGGGACTCGCCGTCTACGAGCAGTACTTC
CDR3: CASSISGLAVYEQYF
D: .
size: .
J: TRBJ2-7
V: TRBV19

DNA: TGCGCCAGCAGCCAAGATCTAGCCGGTTACACAGATACGCAGTATTTT
CDR3: CASSQDLAGYTDTQYF
D: .
size: .
J: TRBJ2-3
V: TRBV4-3

DNA: TGTGCCAGCAGATCCGGGACAGGATTTGGCTACACCTTC
CDR3: CASRSGTGFGYTF
D: TRBD1
size: .
J: TRBJ1-2
V: TRBV2

DNA: TGTGCCAGCAGAGCCGGGACAACCTACGAGCAGTACTTC
CDR3: CASRAGTTYEQYF
D: .
size: once
J: TRBJ2-7
V: TRBV2

DNA: TGTGCCAGCACCCGGACTGGCGCGCGTGTAGAGACCCAGTACTTC
CDR3: CASTRTGARVETQYF
D: .
size: .
J: TRBJ2-5
V: TRBV28

DNA: TGTGCCAGCACCGACAGGGTCTTCTACTACACCTTC
CDR3: CASTDRVFYYTF
D: TRBD1
size: .
J: TRBJ1-2
V: TRBV28

DNA: TGTGCCAGCAGTTTGGGGACAGCTAACTATGGCTACACCTTC
CDR3: CASSLGTANYGYTF
D: TRBD1
size: .
J: TRBJ1-2
V: TRBV28